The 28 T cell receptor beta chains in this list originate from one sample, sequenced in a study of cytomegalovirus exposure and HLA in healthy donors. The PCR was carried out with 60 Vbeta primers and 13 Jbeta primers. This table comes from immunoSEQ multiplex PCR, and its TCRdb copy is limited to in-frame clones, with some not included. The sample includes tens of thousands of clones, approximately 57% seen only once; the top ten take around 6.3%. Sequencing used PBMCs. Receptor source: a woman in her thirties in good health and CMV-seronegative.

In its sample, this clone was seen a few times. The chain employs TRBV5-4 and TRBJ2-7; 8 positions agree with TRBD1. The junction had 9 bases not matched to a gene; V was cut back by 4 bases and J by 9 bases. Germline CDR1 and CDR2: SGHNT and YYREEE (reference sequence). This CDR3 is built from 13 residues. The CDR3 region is CASSLTGGRAQYF. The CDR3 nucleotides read TGTGCCAGCAGCCTAACAGGGGGGCGGGCGCAGTACTTC. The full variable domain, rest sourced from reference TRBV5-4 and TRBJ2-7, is ETGVTQSPTHLIKTRGQQVTLRCSSQSGHNTVSWYQQALGQGPQFIFQYYREEENGRGNFPPRFSGLQFPNYSSELNVNALELDDSALYLCASSLTGGRAQYFGPGTRLTVT.

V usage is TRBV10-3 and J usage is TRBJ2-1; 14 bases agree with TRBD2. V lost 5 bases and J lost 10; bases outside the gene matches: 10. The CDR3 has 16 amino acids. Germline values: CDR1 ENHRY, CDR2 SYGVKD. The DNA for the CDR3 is TGTGCCATCAGTCGGGGGGGGACTAGCGGGGGAGCAGAGCAGTTCTTC. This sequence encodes CAISRGGTSGGAEQFF.

Written as DNA, the CDR3 is TGCAGTGCTAGAGATAGAACCCAGTACTTC. This translates into CSARDRTQYF. The chain carries TRBV20-1 and TRBJ2-5; no reliable D call. The CDR3 has 10 residues. CDR1 and CDR2 from the germline V gene are DFQATT and SNEGSKA (reference sequence). V dropped 0 bases and J dropped 8 bases, with 4 bases sitting between them.

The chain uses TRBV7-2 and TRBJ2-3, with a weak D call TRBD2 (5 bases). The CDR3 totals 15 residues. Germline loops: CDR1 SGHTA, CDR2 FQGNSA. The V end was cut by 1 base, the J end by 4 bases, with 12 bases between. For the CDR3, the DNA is TGTGCCAGCAGCTTAGGGGGTGGGAGCGCAGATACGCAGTATTTT. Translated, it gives CASSLGGGSADTQYF. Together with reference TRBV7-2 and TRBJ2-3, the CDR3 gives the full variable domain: GAGVSQSPSNKVTEKGKDVELRCDPISGHTALYWYRQSLGQGLEFLIYFQGNSAPDKSGLPSDRFSAERTGGSVSTLTIQRTQQEDSAVYLCASSLGGGSADTQYFGPGTRLTVL.

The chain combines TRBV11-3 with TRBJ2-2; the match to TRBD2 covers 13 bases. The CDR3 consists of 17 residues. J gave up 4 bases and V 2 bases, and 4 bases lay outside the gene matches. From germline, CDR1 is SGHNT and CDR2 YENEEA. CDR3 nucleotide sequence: TGTGCCAGCAGCTTACCCGGACTAGCGGGAGTCACCGGGGAGCTGTTTTTT. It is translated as CASSLPGLAGVTGELFF.

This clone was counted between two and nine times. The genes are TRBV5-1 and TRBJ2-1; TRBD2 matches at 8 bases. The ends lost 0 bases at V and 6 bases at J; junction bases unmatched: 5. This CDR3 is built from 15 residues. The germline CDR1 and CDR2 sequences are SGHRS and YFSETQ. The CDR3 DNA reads TGCGCCAGCAGCTTGGGGGGCGGGAGGCCCAATGAGCAGTTCTTC. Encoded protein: CASSLGGGRPNEQFF.

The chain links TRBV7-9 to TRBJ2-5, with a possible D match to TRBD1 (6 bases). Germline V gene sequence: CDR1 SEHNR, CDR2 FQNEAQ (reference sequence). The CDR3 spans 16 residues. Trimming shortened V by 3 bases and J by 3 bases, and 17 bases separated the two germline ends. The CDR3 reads CASSFKTRDTKETQYF. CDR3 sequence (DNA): TGTGCCAGCAGCTTTAAAACCCGGGACACAAAAGAGACCCAGTACTTC. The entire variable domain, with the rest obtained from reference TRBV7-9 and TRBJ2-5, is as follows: DTGVSQNPRHKITKRGQNVTFRCDPISEHNRLYWYRQTLGQGPEFLTYFQNEAQLEKSRLLSDRFSAERPKGSFSTLEIQRTEQGDSAMYLCASSFKTRDTKETQYFGPGTRLLVL.

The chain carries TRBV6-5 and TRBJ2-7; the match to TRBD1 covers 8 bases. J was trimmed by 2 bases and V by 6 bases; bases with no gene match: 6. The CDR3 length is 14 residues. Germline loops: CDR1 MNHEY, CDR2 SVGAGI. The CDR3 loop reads CASRGTGKAYEQYF. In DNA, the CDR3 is TGTGCCAGCAGAGGGACAGGAAAAGCCTACGAGCAGTACTTC.

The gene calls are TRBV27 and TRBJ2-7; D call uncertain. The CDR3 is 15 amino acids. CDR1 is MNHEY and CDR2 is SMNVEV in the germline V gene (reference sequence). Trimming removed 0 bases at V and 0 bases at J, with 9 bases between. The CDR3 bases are TGTGCCAGCAGTTTATCGCAAGGCGGCTCCTACGAGCAGTACTTC. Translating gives CASSLSQGGSYEQYF.

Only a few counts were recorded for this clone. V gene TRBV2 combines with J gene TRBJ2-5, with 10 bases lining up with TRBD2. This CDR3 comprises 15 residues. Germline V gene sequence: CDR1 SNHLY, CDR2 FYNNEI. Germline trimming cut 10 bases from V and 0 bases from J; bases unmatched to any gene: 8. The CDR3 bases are TGTGCCACCGGAGAGCGGGGGGGATACCAAGAGACCCAGTACTTC. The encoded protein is CATGERGGYQETQYF.

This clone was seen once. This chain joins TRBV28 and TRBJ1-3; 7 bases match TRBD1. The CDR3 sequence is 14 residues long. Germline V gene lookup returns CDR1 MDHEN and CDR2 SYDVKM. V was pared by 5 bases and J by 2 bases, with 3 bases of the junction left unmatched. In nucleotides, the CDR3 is TGTGCCAGCAGTCCAGACAGGGCTGGAAACACCATATATTTT. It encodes CASSPDRAGNTIYF.

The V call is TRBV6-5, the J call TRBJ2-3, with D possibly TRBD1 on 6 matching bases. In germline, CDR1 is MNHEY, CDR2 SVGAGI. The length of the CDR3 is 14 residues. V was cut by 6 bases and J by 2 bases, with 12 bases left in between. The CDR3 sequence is CASRGWDTTDTQYF. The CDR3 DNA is TGTGCCAGCAGAGGGTGGGACACCACAGATACGCAGTATTTT.

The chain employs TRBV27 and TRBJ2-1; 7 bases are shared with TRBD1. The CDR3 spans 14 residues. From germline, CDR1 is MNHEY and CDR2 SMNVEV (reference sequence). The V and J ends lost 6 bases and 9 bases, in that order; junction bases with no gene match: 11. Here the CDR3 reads CASSLTGALGEQFF. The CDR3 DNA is TGTGCCAGCAGCTTAACAGGGGCTTTGGGTGAGCAGTTCTTC.

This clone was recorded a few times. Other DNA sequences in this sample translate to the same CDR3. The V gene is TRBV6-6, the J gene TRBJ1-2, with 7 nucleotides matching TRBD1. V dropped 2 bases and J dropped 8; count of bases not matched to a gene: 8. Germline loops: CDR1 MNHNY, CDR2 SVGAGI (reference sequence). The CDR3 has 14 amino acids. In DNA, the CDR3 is TGTGCCAGCAGTTACCGTGACAGGGTAGGCGGCTACACCTTC. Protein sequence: CASSYRDRVGGYTF.

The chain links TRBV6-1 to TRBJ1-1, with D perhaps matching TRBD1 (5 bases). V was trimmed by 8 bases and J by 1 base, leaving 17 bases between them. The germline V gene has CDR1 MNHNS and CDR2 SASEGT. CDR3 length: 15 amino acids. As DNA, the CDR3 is TGTGCCAGCTCCAATTGGGGGGGTTGGAACACTGAAGCTTTCTTT. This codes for CASSNWGGWNTEAFF.

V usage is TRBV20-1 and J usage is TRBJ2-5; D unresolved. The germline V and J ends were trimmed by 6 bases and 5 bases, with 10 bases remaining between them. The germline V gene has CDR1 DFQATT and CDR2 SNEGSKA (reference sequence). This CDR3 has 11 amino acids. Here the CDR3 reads CSANPGETQYF. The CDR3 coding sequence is TGCAGTGCCAACCCCGGGGAGACCCAGTACTTC.

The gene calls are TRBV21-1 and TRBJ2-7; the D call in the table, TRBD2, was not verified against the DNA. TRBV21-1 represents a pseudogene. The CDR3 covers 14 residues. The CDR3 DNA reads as TGTGCCAGCCCCCAAGAGGCGGAGGCCCACGAGCAGTACTTC. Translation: CASPQEAEAHEQYF.

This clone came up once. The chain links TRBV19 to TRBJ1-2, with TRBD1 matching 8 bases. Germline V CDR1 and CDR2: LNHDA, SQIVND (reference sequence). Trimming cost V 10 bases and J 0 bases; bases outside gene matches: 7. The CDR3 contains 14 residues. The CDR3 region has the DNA TGTGCCACCCGAGGACAGGGCGCTAACTATGGCTACACCTTC. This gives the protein CATRGQGANYGYTF.

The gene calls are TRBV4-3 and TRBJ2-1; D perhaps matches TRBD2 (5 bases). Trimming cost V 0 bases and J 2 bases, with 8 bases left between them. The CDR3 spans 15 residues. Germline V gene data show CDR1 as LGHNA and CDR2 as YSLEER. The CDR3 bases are TGCGCCAGCAGCCAAGATTCCGGGACCTACAATGAGCAGTTCTTC. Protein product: CASSQDSGTYNEQFF.

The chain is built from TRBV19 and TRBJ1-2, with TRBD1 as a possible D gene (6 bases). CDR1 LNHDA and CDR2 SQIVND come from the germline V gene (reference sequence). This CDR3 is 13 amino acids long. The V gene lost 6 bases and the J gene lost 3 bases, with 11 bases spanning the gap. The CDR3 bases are TGTGCCAGTAGGCAGGACAGCTACTATGGCTACACCTTC. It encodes CASRQDSYYGYTF. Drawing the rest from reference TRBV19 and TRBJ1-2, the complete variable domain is DGGITQSPKYLFRKEGQNVTLSCEQNLNHDAMYWYRQDPGQGLRLIYYSQIVNDFQKGDIAEGYSVSREKKESFPLTVTSAQKNPTAFYLCASRQDSYYGYTFGSGTRLTVV.

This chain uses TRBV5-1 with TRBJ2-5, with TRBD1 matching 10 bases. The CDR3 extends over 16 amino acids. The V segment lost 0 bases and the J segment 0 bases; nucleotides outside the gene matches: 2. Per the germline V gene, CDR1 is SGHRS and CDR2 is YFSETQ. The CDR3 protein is CASSLGGTGDQETQYF. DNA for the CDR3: TGCGCCAGCAGCTTGGGGGGGACAGGGGACCAAGAGACCCAGTACTTC.

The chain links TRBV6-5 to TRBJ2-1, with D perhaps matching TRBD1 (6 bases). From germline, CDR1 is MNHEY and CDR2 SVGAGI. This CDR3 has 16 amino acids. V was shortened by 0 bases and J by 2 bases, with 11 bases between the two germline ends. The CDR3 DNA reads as TGTGCCAGCAGTTACTCGATCAGGGGCACCTACAATGAGCAGTTCTTC. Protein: CASSYSIRGTYNEQFF.

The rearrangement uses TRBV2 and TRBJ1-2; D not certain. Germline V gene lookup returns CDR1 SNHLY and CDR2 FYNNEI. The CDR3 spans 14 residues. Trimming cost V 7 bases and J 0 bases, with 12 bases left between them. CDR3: CASIAPGSNYGYTF. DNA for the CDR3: TGTGCCAGCATAGCTCCGGGGTCTAACTATGGCTACACCTTC.

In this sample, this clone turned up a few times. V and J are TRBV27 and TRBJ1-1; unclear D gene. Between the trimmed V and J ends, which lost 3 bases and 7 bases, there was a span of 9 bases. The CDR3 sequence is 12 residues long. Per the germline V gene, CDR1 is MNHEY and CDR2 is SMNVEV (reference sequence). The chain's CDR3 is CASSFGKSEAFF. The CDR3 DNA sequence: TGTGCCAGCAGTTTTGGCAAAAGTGAAGCTTTCTTT.

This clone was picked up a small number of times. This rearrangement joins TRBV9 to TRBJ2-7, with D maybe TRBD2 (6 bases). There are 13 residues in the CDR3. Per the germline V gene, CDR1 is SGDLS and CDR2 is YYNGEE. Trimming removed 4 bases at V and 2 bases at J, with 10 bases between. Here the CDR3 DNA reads TGTGCCAGCAGCTTGGGACTCGCCTACGAGCAGTACTTC. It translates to CASSLGLAYEQYF.

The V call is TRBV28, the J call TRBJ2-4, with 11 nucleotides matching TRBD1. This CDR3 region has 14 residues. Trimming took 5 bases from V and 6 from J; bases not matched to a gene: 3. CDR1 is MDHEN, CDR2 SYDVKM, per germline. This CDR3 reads CASSTGQGANIQYF. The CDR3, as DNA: TGTGCCAGCAGTACAGGACAGGGGGCAAACATTCAGTACTTC.

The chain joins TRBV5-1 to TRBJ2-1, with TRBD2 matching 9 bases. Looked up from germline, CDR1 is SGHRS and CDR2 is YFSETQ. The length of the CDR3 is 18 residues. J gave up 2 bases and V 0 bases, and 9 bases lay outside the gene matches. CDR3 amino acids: CASSLEAGGLVAYNEQFF. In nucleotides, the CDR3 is TGCGCCAGCAGCTTGGAGGCGGGAGGGCTTGTAGCCTACAATGAGCAGTTCTTC.

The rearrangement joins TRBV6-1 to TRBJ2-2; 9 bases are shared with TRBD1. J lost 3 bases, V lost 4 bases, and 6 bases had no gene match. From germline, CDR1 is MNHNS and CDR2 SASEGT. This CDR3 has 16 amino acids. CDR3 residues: CASSGGTGKDTGELFF. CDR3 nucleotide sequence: TGTGCCAGCAGTGGGGGGACAGGGAAGGACACCGGGGAGCTGTTTTTT.